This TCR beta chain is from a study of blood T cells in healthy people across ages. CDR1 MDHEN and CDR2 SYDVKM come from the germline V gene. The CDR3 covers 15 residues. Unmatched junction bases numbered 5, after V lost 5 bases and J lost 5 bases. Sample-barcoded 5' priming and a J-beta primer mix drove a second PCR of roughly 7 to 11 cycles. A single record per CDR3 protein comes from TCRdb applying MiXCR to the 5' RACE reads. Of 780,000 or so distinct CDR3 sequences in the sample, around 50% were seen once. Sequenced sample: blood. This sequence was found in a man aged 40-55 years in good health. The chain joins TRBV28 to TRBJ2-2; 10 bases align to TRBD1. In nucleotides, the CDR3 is TGTGCCAGCAGTCCGAGGACAGGGGGAACCGGGGAGCTGTTTTTT. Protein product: CASSPRTGGTGELFF.